A single sample is the source of the 30 T cell receptor beta chains below, sequenced in a study of cytomegalovirus exposure and HLA in healthy donors. Use of 60 Vbeta and 13 Jbeta primers characterized the PCR. Generated by immunoSEQ multiplex PCR, the TCRdb table keeps only in-frame clones and is missing some. Among 150,000 to 200,000 clones listed, over 80% were seen once. The sequenced sample consisted of PBMCs. The receptors come from a middle-aged man in good health and CMV-seronegative.

This clone was seen a handful of times. The chain couples TRBV7-9 to TRBJ1-1; D not certain. The length of the CDR3 is 15 residues. CDR1 is SEHNR and CDR2 is FQNEAQ in the germline V gene (reference sequence). Trimming shortened V by 2 bases and J by 0 bases, and 10 bases separated the two germline ends. CDR3 sequence reads: CASSLSQRMNTEAFF. The CDR3 bases are TGTGCCAGCAGCTTAAGCCAGAGGATGAACACTGAAGCTTTCTTT. The full variable domain, rest sourced from reference TRBV7-9 and TRBJ1-1, is DTGVSQNPRHKITKRGQNVTFRCDPISEHNRLYWYRQTLGQGPEFLTYFQNEAQLEKSRLLSDRFSAERPKGSFSTLEIQRTEQGDSAMYLCASSLSQRMNTEAFFGQGTRLTVV.

The rearrangement joins TRBV7-3 to TRBJ2-2; 14 positions agree with TRBD2. Germline assignment: CDR1 SGHTA and CDR2 FQGTGA. Trimming removed 4 bases from V and 7 bases from J; junction bases left unmatched: 8. The CDR3 spans 17 residues. The CDR3 DNA follows: TGTGCCAGCAGCTCCTCGACTAGCGGGAGGGCCGGCGGGGAGCTGTTTTTT. It translates to CASSSSTSGRAGGELFF.

The count of this clone is one. This chain connects TRBV28 to TRBJ2-7; possibly TRBD2 for D (6 bases). CDR1 is MDHEN, CDR2 SYDVKM, per germline. V lost 6 bases and J 0 bases, leaving 15 bases between the germline ends. The CDR3 runs to 15 residues. CDR3 residues: CASRSAGLSSYEQYF. The CDR3 nucleotides read TGTGCCAGCAGGTCGGCGGGGCTAAGCTCCTACGAGCAGTACTTC.

The genes are TRBV12-5 and TRBJ2-1; 9 bases fit TRBD2. In germline, CDR1 is LGHNT, CDR2 FRNRAP. V was pared by 1 base and J by 7 bases, with 8 bases of the junction left unmatched. CDR3 size: 16 residues. CDR3 nucleotide sequence: TGTGCTAGTGGTTTGGCGGCGGGGGGGGAGGAAAATGAGCAGTTCTTC. Translated: CASGLAAGGEENEQFF.

This chain joins TRBV9 and TRBJ2-1, with 11 bases matching TRBD2. In germline, CDR1 is SGDLS, CDR2 YYNGEE. CDR3 length: 16 residues. The ends lost 1 base at V and 3 bases at J; junction bases unmatched: 3. This CDR3 reads CASSVTGTSGYNEQFF. CDR3 in DNA: TGTGCCAGCAGCGTAACCGGGACTAGCGGCTACAATGAGCAGTTCTTC.

The chain recombines TRBV7-2 with TRBJ2-5, with 11 bases matching TRBD2. There are 14 residues in the CDR3. CDR1 is SGHTA and CDR2 is FQGNSA in the germline V gene. V lost 5 bases to trimming and J lost 5 bases; unmatched junction nucleotides: 4. DNA for the CDR3: TGTGCCAGCAGCGTGGGACTAGCGGTGGAGACCCAGTACTTC. Translation: CASSVGLAVETQYF. The full variable domain, completed using reference TRBV7-2 and TRBJ2-5, is GAGVSQSPSNKVTEKGKDVELRCDPISGHTALYWYRQSLGQGLEFLIYFQGNSAPDKSGLPSDRFSAERTGGSVSTLTIQRTQQEDSAVYLCASSVGLAVETQYFGPGTRLLVL.

The V and J genes are TRBV6-4 and TRBJ2-3, with D maybe TRBD2 (7 bases). Germline V gene sequence: CDR1 MRHNA, CDR2 SNTAGT. V lost 5 bases, J lost 2 bases, and 20 bases lay in between. CDR3 length equals 17 residues. The chain's CDR3 is CASSPRGGLTNTDTQYF. Here the CDR3 DNA reads TGTGCCAGCAGTCCCCGCGGGGGCCTAACTAACACAGATACGCAGTATTTT.

The V and J genes are TRBV18 and TRBJ2-5; the match to TRBD1 covers 7 bases. The CDR3 runs 15 residues. Looked up from germline, CDR1 is KGHSH and CDR2 is LQKENI. J lost 14 bases, V lost 5 bases, and 20 bases had no gene match. This CDR3 is CASSERTGRDPYFYF. DNA of the CDR3: TGTGCCAGCTCAGAGAGGACAGGAAGAGACCCCTACTTCTACTTC.

This clone appeared a few times. The chain employs TRBV19 and TRBJ1-1, with TRBD1 identical over 7 bases. The germline V gene encodes CDR1 LNHDA and CDR2 SQIVND (reference sequence). The CDR3 length is 14 residues. After removal of 7 bases from V and 4 bases from J, the junction contained 9 bases not matched to a gene. This CDR3 is CASTREGAPTEAFF. Here the CDR3 DNA reads TGTGCCAGTACCAGAGAGGGGGCGCCCACTGAAGCTTTCTTT.

This chain uses TRBV5-1 with TRBJ2-5; the D gene is possibly TRBD2 (5 bases). Looked up from germline, CDR1 is SGHRS and CDR2 is YFSETQ. The CDR3 runs 14 residues. V was cut by 0 bases and J by 1 base, with 7 bases left in between. CDR3 in amino acids: CASSLGGSQETQYF. The CDR3 region has the DNA TGCGCCAGCAGCTTGGGCGGGTCCCAAGAGACCCAGTACTTC.

The genes are TRBV30 and TRBJ1-1; the D gene is possibly TRBD1 (6 bases). The CDR3 has 15 residues. Germline CDR1 is GTSNPN and CDR2 is SVGIG (reference sequence). Trimming removed 3 bases from V and 5 bases from J, with 19 bases in between. CDR3: CAWSPTRGGTTEAFF. The CDR3 bases are TGTGCCTGGAGCCCTACCAGGGGCGGCACGACTGAAGCTTTCTTT.

V is TRBV6-6 and J is TRBJ1-3; D is perhaps TRBD1 (5 bases). Trimming shortened V by 8 bases and J by 8 bases, and 16 bases separated the two germline ends. Germline V gene sequence: CDR1 MNHNY, CDR2 SVGAGI (reference sequence). This CDR3 is built from 13 residues. CDR3 loop: CASRGTGGDTIYF. CDR3 nucleotide sequence: TGTGCCAGCCGCGGGACTGGAGGAGACACCATATATTTT.

This chain links TRBV7-9 with TRBJ2-3; TRBD1 might be the D (6 bases). The CDR3 has 16 amino acids. Germline V gene sequence: CDR1 SEHNR, CDR2 FQNEAQ (reference sequence). Trimming removed 4 bases from V and 2 bases from J, with 16 bases in between. As DNA, the CDR3 is TGTGCCAGCAGCTCTTATGACAGGAAGGCCACAGATACGCAGTATTTT. It yields the protein CASSSYDRKATDTQYF.

This clone was seen only once. This chain joins TRBV7-2 and TRBJ2-3; maybe TRBD2 (5 bases). This CDR3 region has 12 residues. Deletions cut 3 bases from V and 6 bases from J, with 7 bases between. Germline V gives CDR1 SGHTA, CDR2 FQGNSA. This chain's CDR3 is CASSLGADTQYF. The CDR3 DNA reads TGTGCCAGCAGCTTGGGAGCGGATACGCAGTATTTT.

The J gene is TRBJ2-7, the V gene TRBV11-1; D perhaps matches TRBD2 (6 bases). V was trimmed by 5 bases and J by 3 bases, leaving 17 bases between them. CDR3 length equals 15 residues. CDR1 is SGHAT, CDR2 FQDESV, per germline (reference sequence). CDR3 sequence reads: CASSPSGDLLYEQYF. DNA of the CDR3: TGTGCCAGCAGCCCCTCCGGGGACTTACTCTACGAGCAGTACTTC.

This clone has just one count. CDR3 DNA: TGTGCCAGCAGCTTAGCGCTGGGGGGACCCGGGGAGCTGTTTTTT. Its translation: CASSLALGGPGELFF. The V and J genes are TRBV11-1 and TRBJ2-2; a possible D gene is TRBD2 (6 bases). The CDR3 has 15 residues. The V end was cut by 0 bases, the J end by 6 bases, with 11 bases between. Germline CDR1 is SGHAT and CDR2 is FQDESV (reference sequence).

The DNA for the CDR3 is TGCGCCAGCCAGCTTGGACTAGCGGTTTACAATGAGCAGTTCTTC. Protein sequence: CASQLGLAVYNEQFF. The rearrangement uses TRBV5-1 and TRBJ2-1; TRBD2 aligns across 10 bases. Losses at the gene ends were 7 bases for V and 4 bases for J; bases not matched to a gene: 8. This CDR3 is 15 amino acids long. From germline, CDR1 is SGHRS and CDR2 YFSETQ.

The chain uses TRBV9 and TRBJ1-2, with a weak D call TRBD1 (5 bases). V lost 0 bases and J lost 2, with 8 bases in between. Germline CDR1 is SGDLS and CDR2 is YYNGEE. There are 14 residues in the CDR3. The CDR3 region has the DNA TGTGCCAGCAGCGTAGCTGGGGGGAACTATGGCTACACCTTC. Amino acid sequence: CASSVAGGNYGYTF.

On this clone: Other DNA sequences in the sample encode the same CDR3. This chain uses TRBV29-1 with TRBJ1-1, with D perhaps TRBD1 (6 bases). CDR1 SQVTM and CDR2 ANQGSEA come from the germline V gene. With 8 bases removed from V and 1 base from J, the gap between germline ends came to 11 bases. The CDR3 is made up of 12 amino acids. The DNA for the CDR3 is TGCAGCACCTTGACAGGGAACACTGAAGCTTTCTTT. It yields the protein CSTLTGNTEAFF.

The CDR3 DNA is TGTGCCAGCAGCGTGTCCGGGGGCTACGAGCAGTACTTC. Its protein is CASSVSGGYEQYF. The rearrangement joins TRBV9 to TRBJ2-7, with D possibly TRBD2 on 6 matching bases. The CDR3 contains 13 residues. V lost 2 bases and J lost 3, with 9 bases in between. The germline V gene encodes CDR1 SGDLS and CDR2 YYNGEE.

This chain links TRBV6-5 with TRBJ2-5, with 9 nucleotides matching TRBD2. The germline CDR1 and CDR2 sequences are MNHEY and SVGAGI. The CDR3 spans 15 residues. Trimming took 6 bases from V and 6 from J; bases not matched to a gene: 11. Here the CDR3 DNA reads TGTGCCAGCAGCAAGGTTAGCGGGAGCGGGAAGACCCAGTACTTC. Translation gives CASSKVSGSGKTQYF.

V gene TRBV29-1 combines with J gene TRBJ2-3; 9 bases are a match to TRBD2. The CDR3 runs 15 residues. CDR1 is SQVTM, CDR2 ANQGSEA, per germline. Trimming removed 1 base from V and 5 bases from J; junction bases left unmatched: 7. CDR3 coding DNA: TGCAGCGTTGAAGGCGGGAGGGCCTTTGGAGATACGCAGTATTTT. This translates into CSVEGGRAFGDTQYF.

The chain is built from TRBV2 and TRBJ2-1; the match to TRBD2 covers 8 bases. The V segment lost 3 bases and the J segment 12 bases; nucleotides outside the gene matches: 10. From germline, CDR1 is SNHLY and CDR2 FYNNEI. The CDR3 runs 14 residues. CDR3 DNA: TGTGCCAGCAGTGAGGCCCTAGCGGGTGGTTGGCAGTTCTTC. Protein product: CASSEALAGGWQFF.

The rearrangement links TRBV2 to TRBJ2-7, with 7 nucleotides matching TRBD1. The CDR3 has 12 amino acids. Germline V gene sequence: CDR1 SNHLY, CDR2 FYNNEI. With V trimmed by 5 bases and J by 7 bases, 5 bases remained unmatched. CDR3 DNA: TGTGCCAGCAGTACAGGGGATGTGGAGCAGTACTTC. Its translation is CASSTGDVEQYF.

This chain links TRBV7-9 with TRBJ2-3; 9 bases agree with TRBD2. Trimming at V came to 1 base and at J to 4 bases, leaving 12 bases not matched to a gene. The CDR3 covers 18 residues. Germline loops: CDR1 SEHNR, CDR2 FQNEAQ (reference sequence). CDR3 sequence reads: CASSLGPLAGYFSDTQYF. Written as DNA, the CDR3 is TGTGCCAGCAGCTTAGGCCCCCTAGCGGGATACTTCTCAGATACGCAGTATTTT.

V usage is TRBV5-6 and J usage is TRBJ1-1; 8 nucleotides match TRBD1. J lost 6 bases, V lost 1 base, and 8 bases had no gene match. The CDR3 spans 15 residues. Germline CDR1 SGHDT, CDR2 YYEEEE. CDR3 protein: CASSLRQGTTPEAFF. CDR3 in DNA: TGTGCCAGCAGCTTGAGACAGGGGACTACCCCTGAAGCTTTCTTT.

The chain joins TRBV4-3 to TRBJ2-7; the D gene is possibly TRBD2 (7 bases). Germline V gene lookup returns CDR1 LGHNA and CDR2 YSLEER. The CDR3 runs to 18 residues. V was trimmed by 2 bases and J by 3 bases, leaving 23 bases between them. CDR3 nucleotides: TGCGCCAGCAGCCAAACTGTGGGATTTGGTAGGGGGGGCTACGAGCAGTACTTC. This encodes CASSQTVGFGRGGYEQYF.

V is TRBV5-5 and J is TRBJ2-7, with 8 nucleotides matching TRBD1. CDR3 length: 14 residues. With V trimmed by 2 bases and J by 6 bases, 7 bases remained unmatched. Germline lookup yields CDR1 SGHKS and CDR2 YYEKEE (reference sequence). CDR3 bases: TGTGCCAGCAGCTTTGGGACAGGCCCGGCCGAGCAGTACTTC. This sequence encodes CASSFGTGPAEQYF.

This sequence joins TRBV18 and TRBJ2-3; 9 bases fit TRBD2. This CDR3 spans 14 amino acids. V dropped 8 bases and J dropped 2; count of bases not matched to a gene: 5. Looked up from germline, CDR1 is KGHSH and CDR2 is LQKENI. The CDR3 reads CASVLAGSTDTQYF. Here the CDR3 DNA reads TGTGCCAGCGTTCTAGCGGGGTCCACAGATACGCAGTATTTT.

The rearrangement links TRBV2 to TRBJ2-3, with 9 bases fitting TRBD2. The CDR3 extends over 17 amino acids. V was clipped by 1 base and J by 5 bases; unmatched bases: 10. Germline CDR1 SNHLY, CDR2 FYNNEI. The CDR3 sequence: CASSEVPAGGRRDTQYF. The CDR3 DNA reads TGTGCCAGCAGTGAAGTCCCGGCGGGGGGGCGGCGAGATACGCAGTATTTT.